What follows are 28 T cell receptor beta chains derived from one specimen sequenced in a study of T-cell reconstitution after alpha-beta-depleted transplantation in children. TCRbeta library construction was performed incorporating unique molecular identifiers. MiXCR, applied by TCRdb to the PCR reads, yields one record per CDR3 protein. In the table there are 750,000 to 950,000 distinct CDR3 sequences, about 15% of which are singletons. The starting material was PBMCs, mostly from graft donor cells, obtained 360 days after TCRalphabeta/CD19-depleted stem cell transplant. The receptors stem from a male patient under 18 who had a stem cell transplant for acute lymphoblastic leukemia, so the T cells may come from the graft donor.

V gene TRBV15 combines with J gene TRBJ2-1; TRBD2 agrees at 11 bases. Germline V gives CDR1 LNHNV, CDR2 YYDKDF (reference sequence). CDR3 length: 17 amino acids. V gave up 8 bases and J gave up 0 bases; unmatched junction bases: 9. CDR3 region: CATRGTSGKVSYNEQFF. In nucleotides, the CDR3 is TGTGCCACCCGAGGGACTAGCGGAAAGGTCTCCTACAATGAGCAGTTCTTC.

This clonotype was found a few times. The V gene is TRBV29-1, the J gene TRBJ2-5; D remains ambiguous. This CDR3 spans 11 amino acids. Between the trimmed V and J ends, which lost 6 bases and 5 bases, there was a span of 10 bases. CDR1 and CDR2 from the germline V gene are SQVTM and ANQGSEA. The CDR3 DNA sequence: TGCAGCGTGGTACTTTGGGAGACCCAGTACTTC. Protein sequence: CSVVLWETQYF. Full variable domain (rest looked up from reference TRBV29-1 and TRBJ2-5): SAVISQKPSRDICQRGTSLTIQCQVDSQVTMMFWYRQQPGQSLTLIATANQGSEATYESGFVIDKFPISRPNLTFSTLTVSNMSPEDSSIYLCSVVLWETQYFGPGTRLLVL.

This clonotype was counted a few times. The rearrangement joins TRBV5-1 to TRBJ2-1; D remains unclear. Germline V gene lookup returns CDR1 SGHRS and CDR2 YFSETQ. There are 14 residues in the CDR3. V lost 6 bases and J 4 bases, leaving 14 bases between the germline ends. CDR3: CASNSVTEYNEQFF. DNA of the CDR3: TGCGCCAGCAACTCGGTTACAGAGTACAATGAGCAGTTCTTC. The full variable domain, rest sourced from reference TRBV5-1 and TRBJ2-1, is KAGVTQTPRYLIKTRGQQVTLSCSPISGHRSVSWYQQTPGQGLQFLFEYFSETQRNKGNFPGRFSGRQFSNSRSEMNVSTLELGDSALYLCASNSVTEYNEQFFGPGTRLTVL.

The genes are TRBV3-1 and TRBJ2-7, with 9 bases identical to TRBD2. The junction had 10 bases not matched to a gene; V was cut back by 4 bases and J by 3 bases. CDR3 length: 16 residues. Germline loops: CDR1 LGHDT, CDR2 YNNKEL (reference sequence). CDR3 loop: CASSPTASGEVYEQYF. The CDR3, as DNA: TGTGCCAGCAGCCCGACCGCTAGCGGGGAAGTCTACGAGCAGTACTTC.

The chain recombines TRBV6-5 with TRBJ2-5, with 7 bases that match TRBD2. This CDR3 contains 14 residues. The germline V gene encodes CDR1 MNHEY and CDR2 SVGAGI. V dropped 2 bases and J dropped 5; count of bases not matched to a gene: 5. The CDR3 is CASSYTTGGETQYF. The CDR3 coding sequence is TGTGCCAGCAGTTACACCACCGGGGGGGAGACCCAGTACTTC.

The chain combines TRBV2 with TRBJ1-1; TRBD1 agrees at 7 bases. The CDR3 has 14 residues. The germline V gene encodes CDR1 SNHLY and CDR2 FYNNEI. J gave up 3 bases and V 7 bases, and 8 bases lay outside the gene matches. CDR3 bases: TGTGCCAGCAAGAAGGGGGCGGGGGACACTGAAGCTTTCTTT. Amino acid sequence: CASKKGAGDTEAFF.

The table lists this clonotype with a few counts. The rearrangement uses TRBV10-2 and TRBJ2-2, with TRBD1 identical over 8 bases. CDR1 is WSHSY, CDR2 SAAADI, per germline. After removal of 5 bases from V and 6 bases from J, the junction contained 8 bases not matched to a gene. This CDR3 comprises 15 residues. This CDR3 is CASSNRGRMSGELFF. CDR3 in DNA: TGCGCCAGCAGTAACAGGGGGAGAATGTCCGGGGAGCTGTTTTTT.

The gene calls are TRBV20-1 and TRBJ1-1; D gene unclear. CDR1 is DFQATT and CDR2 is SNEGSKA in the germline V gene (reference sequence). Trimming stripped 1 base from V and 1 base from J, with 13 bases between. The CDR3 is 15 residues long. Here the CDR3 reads CSARAPGRPNTEAFF. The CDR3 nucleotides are TGCAGTGCTAGAGCTCCGGGCCGTCCGAACACTGAAGCTTTCTTT.

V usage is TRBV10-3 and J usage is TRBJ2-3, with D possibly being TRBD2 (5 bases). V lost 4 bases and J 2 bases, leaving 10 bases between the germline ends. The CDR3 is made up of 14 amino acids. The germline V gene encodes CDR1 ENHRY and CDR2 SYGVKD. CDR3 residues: CAISGRGFTDTQYF. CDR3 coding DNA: TGTGCCATCAGTGGACGCGGGTTCACAGATACGCAGTATTTT.

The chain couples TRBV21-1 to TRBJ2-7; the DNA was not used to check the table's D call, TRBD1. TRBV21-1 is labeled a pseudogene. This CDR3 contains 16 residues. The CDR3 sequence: CASSSDPGQGAYEQYF. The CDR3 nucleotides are TGTGCCAGCAGCAGTGACCCGGGACAGGGGGCGTACGAGCAGTACTTC.

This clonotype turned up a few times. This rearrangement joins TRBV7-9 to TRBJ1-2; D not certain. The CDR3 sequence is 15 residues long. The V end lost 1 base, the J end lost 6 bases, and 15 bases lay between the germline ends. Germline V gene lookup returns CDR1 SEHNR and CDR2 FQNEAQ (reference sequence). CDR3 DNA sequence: TGTGCCAGCAGCTTAGAGTCCCCTCCTGTGCATGGCTACACCTTC. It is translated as CASSLESPPVHGYTF.

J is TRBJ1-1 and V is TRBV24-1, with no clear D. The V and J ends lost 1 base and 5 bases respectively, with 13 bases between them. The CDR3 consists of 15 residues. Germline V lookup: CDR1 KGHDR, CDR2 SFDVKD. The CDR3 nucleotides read TGTGCCACCAGTGATTTCCTGCAGGTAGGGACTGAAGCTTTCTTT. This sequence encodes CATSDFLQVGTEAFF.

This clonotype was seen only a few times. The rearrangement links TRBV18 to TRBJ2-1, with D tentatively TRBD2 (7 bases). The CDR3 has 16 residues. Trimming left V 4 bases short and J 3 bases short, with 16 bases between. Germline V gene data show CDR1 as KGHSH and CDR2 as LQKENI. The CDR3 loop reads CASSLKTGGFYNEQFF. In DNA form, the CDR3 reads TGTGCCAGCTCACTAAAAACGGGGGGCTTCTACAATGAGCAGTTCTTC.

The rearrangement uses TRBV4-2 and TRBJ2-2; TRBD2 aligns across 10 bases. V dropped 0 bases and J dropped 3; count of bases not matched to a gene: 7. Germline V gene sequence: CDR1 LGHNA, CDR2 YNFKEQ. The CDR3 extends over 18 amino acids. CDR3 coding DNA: TGTGCCAGCAGCCAAGATAGAGGCGGGACTAGCGACACCGGGGAGCTGTTTTTT. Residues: CASSQDRGGTSDTGELFF.

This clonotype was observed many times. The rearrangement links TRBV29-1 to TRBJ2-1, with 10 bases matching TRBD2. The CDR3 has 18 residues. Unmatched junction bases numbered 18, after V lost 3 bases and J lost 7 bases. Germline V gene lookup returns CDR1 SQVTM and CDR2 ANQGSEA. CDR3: CSVDNLAGVPVRGNEQFF. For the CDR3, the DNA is TGCAGCGTTGATAACCTAGCGGGAGTCCCGGTCCGGGGGAATGAGCAGTTCTTC.

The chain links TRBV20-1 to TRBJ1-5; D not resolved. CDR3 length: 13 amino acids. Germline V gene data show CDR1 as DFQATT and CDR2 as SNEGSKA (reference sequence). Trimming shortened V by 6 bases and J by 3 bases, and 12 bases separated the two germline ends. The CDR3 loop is CSAPGPDNQPQHF. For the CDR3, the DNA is TGCAGTGCCCCGGGCCCGGACAATCAGCCCCAGCATTTT.

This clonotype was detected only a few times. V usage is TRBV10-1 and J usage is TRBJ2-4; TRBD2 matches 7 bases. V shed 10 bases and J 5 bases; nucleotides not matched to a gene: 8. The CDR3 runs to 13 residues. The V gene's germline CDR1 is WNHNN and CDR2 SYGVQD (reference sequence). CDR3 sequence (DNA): TGCGCCATCTCCGCGGGGGACGAAAACATTCAGTACTTC. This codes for CAISAGDENIQYF.

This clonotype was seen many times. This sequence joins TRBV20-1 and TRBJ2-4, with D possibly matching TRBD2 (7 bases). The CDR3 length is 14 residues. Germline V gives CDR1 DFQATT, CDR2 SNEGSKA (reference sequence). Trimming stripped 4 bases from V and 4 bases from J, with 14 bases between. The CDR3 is CSANPRGGKNIQYF. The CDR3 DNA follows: TGCAGTGCTAACCCCAGGGGAGGGAAAAACATTCAGTACTTC.

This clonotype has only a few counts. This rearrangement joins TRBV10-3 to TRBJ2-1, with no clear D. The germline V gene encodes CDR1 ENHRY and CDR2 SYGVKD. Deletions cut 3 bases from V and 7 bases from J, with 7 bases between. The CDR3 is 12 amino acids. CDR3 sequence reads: CAISDVMNEQFF. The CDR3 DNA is TGTGCCATCAGTGATGTGATGAATGAGCAGTTCTTC.

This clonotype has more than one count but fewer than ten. CDR3 in amino acids: CASSKQGAQNEQFF. The CDR3, as DNA: TGTGCCAGCAGTAAGCAGGGGGCTCAGAATGAGCAGTTCTTC. This chain links TRBV25-1 with TRBJ2-1; 8 bases are a match to TRBD1. The CDR3 spans 14 residues. Germline CDR1 reads MGHDK; CDR2 reads SYGVNS. With V trimmed by 5 bases and J by 7 bases, 7 bases remained unmatched. Full variable domain (outside the CDR3, taken from reference TRBV25-1 and TRBJ2-1): EADIYQTPRYLVIGTGKKITLECSQTMGHDKMYWYQQDPGMELHLIHYSYGVNSTEKGDLSSESTVSRIRTEHFPLTLESARPSHTSQYLCASSKQGAQNEQFFGPGTRLTVL.

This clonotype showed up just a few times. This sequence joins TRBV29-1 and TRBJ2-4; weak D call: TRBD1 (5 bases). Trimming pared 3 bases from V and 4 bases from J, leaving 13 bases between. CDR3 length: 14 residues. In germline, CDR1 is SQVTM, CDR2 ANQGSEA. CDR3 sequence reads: CSVDRKGIKNIQYF. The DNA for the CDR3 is TGCAGCGTTGACCGCAAGGGGATAAAAAACATTCAGTACTTC. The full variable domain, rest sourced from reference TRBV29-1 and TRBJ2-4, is SAVISQKPSRDICQRGTSLTIQCQVDSQVTMMFWYRQQPGQSLTLIATANQGSEATYESGFVIDKFPISRPNLTFSTLTVSNMSPEDSSIYLCSVDRKGIKNIQYFGAGTRLSVL.

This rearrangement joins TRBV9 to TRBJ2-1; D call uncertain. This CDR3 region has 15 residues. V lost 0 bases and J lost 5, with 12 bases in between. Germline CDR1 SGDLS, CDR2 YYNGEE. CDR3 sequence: CASSVGSFPNNEQFF. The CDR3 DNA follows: TGTGCCAGCAGCGTAGGATCTTTCCCGAACAATGAGCAGTTCTTC.

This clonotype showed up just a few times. This chain's CDR3 is CASSLWVRGDDTEAFF. CDR3 bases: TGTGCCAGCAGTCTTTGGGTTAGGGGGGATGACACTGAAGCTTTCTTT. V and J are TRBV27 and TRBJ1-1; possibly TRBD1 for D (6 bases). CDR1 is MNHEY and CDR2 is SMNVEV in the germline V gene (reference sequence). The CDR3 length is 16 residues. V lost 5 bases and J lost 3, with 19 bases in between.

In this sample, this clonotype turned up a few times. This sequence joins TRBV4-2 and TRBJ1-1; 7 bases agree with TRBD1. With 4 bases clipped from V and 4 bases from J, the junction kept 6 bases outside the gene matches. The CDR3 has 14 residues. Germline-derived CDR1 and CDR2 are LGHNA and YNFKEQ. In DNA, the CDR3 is TGTGCCAGCAGCCCTAGCCAGGGGGGCACTGAAGCTTTCTTT. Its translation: CASSPSQGGTEAFF.

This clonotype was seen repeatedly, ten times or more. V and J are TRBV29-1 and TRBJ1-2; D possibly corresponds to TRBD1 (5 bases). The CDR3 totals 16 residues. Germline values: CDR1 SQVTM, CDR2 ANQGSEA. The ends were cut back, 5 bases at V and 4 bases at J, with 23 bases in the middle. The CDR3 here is CSVSRVPPGPGYGYTF. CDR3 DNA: TGCAGCGTTTCCAGGGTTCCTCCCGGCCCCGGCTATGGCTACACCTTC. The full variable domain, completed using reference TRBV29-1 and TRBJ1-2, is SAVISQKPSRDICQRGTSLTIQCQVDSQVTMMFWYRQQPGQSLTLIATANQGSEATYESGFVIDKFPISRPNLTFSTLTVSNMSPEDSSIYLCSVSRVPPGPGYGYTFGSGTRLTVV.

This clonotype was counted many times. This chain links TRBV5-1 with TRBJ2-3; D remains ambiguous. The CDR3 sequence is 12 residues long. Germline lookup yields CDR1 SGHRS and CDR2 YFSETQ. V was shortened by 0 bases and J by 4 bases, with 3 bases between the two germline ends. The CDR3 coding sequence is TGCGCCAGCAGCTTGGAGTCAGATACGCAGTATTTT. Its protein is CASSLESDTQYF.

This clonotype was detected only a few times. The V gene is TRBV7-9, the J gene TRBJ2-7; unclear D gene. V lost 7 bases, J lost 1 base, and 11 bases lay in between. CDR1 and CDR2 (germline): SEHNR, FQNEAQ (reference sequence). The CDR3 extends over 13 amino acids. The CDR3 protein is CASTDDVSYEQYF. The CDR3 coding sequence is TGTGCCAGCACCGATGACGTATCCTACGAGCAGTACTTC.

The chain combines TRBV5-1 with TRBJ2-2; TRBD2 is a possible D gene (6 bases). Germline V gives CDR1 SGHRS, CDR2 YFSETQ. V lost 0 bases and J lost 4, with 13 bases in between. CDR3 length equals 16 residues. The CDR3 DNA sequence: TGCGCCAGCAGCTTGGCTTTTTTGGGGGGCACCGGGGAGCTGTTTTTT. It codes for CASSLAFLGGTGELFF.